The 10 T cell receptor beta chains below were found in one sample sequenced in a study of T-cell memory formation after mild COVID-19. TCRdb fed the 5' RACE reads into MiXCR, producing one record per CDR3 protein. The table includes about 400,000 distinct CDR3 sequences, around 15% detected once. The sequencing input was PBMCs or a T cell subset sorted from them (not recorded which). These receptors came from a man aged 18-30 years who had mild COVID-19 (a few samples of this study predate the infection). Cell type and time point are not known.

This clonotype has ten or more counts. The chain recombines TRBV12-3 or TRBV12-4 with TRBJ2-2, with D perhaps TRBD1 (6 bases). The CDR3 has 15 residues. V lost 2 bases, J lost 4 bases, and 11 bases lay in between. CDR3 nucleotides: TGTGCCAGCAGTTTACAGGGGCTAGGCACCGGGGAGCTGTTTTTT. Residues: CASSLQGLGTGELFF.

This clonotype was counted ten times or more. The chain combines TRBV12-3 or TRBV12-4 with TRBJ1-4; TRBD1 matches at 7 bases. V was clipped by 7 bases and J by 6 bases; unmatched bases: 5. This CDR3 contains 13 residues. The CDR3 sequence is CASKAGGDEKLFF. Here the CDR3 DNA reads TGTGCCAGCAAAGCAGGGGGTGATGAAAAACTGTTTTTT.

The chain is built from TRBV5-1 and TRBJ2-7; maybe TRBD1 (5 bases). From germline, CDR1 is SGHRS and CDR2 YFSETQ. Trimming cost V 0 bases and J 2 bases, with 6 bases left between them. There are 13 residues in the CDR3. The CDR3 nucleotides read TGCGCCAGCAGCTTGGACAGGCCCTACGAGCAGTACTTC. It specifies CASSLDRPYEQYF. Drawing the rest from reference TRBV5-1 and TRBJ2-7, the complete variable domain is KAGVTQTPRYLIKTRGQQVTLSCSPISGHRSVSWYQQTPGQGLQFLFEYFSETQRNKGNFPGRFSGRQFSNSRSEMNVSTLELGDSALYLCASSLDRPYEQYFGPGTRLTVT.

This clonotype was picked up many times. This chain uses TRBV20-1 with TRBJ2-3; 9 bases map to TRBD2. J lost 4 bases, V lost 6 bases, and 11 bases had no gene match. This CDR3 has 15 residues. Germline V CDR1 and CDR2: DFQATT, SNEGSKA (reference sequence). CDR3 sequence reads: CSAIAASGAPDTQYF. In DNA form, the CDR3 reads TGCAGTGCAATAGCAGCTAGCGGGGCCCCAGATACGCAGTATTTT.

This clonotype was observed a few times. V usage is TRBV6-6 and J usage is TRBJ2-7, with D possibly TRBD1 on 6 matching bases. V dropped 7 bases and J dropped 3 bases, with 10 bases sitting between them. Germline-derived CDR1 and CDR2 are MNHNY and SVGAGI (reference sequence). This CDR3 is 12 amino acids long. The CDR3 coding sequence is TGTGCCAGCACGGGCAGGGGCTACGAGCAGTACGTC. Amino acids: CASTGRGYEQYV.

This clonotype was detected a few times. The DNA is left out, because the CDR3 cannot be placed on it with certainty; the CDR3 is given as TCRdb lists it. V is TRBV24-1 and J is TRBJ2-1. Germline loops: CDR1 KGHDR, CDR2 SFDVKD. The CDR3 contains 14 residues when both ends are counted. CDR3 region: CATSVPASYNEQFF.

The chain employs TRBV12-3 or TRBV12-4 and TRBJ2-3; weak D call: TRBD1 (6 bases). CDR3 size: 14 residues. V was shortened by 7 bases and J by 0 bases, with 11 bases between the two germline ends. CDR3 coding DNA: TGTGCCAGCAACTTACAGGGTAGCACAGATACGCAGTATTTT. The encoded protein is CASNLQGSTDTQYF.

This clonotype was detected a few times. The V gene is TRBV7-9, the J gene TRBJ2-7, with D tentatively TRBD2 (5 bases). The germline V gene has CDR1 SEHNR and CDR2 FQNEAQ (reference sequence). CDR3 length: 16 amino acids. V gave up 4 bases and J gave up 0 bases, with 16 bases separating them. DNA of the CDR3: TGTGCCAGCAGCTCGCGGGCGGCTAGGAGCTCCTACGAGCAGTACTTC. This gives the protein CASSSRAARSSYEQYF.

The chain uses TRBV5-1 and TRBJ2-7; 7 nucleotides align to TRBD1. Germline loops: CDR1 SGHRS, CDR2 YFSETQ. This CDR3 has 15 amino acids. Unmatched junction bases numbered 11, after V lost 4 bases and J lost 4 bases. CDR3: CASSQMEQGSYEQYF. The CDR3 DNA is TGCGCCAGCAGCCAGATGGAACAGGGGTCTTACGAGCAGTACTTC.

This clonotype was seen a handful of times. V is TRBV3-1 and J is TRBJ2-4; D may be TRBD2 (5 bases). V gave up 3 bases and J gave up 0 bases, with 18 bases separating them. This CDR3 comprises 18 residues. Germline loops: CDR1 LGHDT, CDR2 YNNKEL (reference sequence). CDR3 coding DNA: TGTGCCAGCAGCCAGGGTCTGGAAGCGGAACTAGCCAAAAACATTCAGTACTTC. Protein: CASSQGLEAELAKNIQYF.